This T cell receptor beta chain was recorded in a study of blood T cell repertoires in COVID-19 (dated by TCRdb to the early 2020s). Describing the broader study: The collaborator samples originated in the United States, Italy and Spain and spanned the acute and convalescent phases of COVID-19. The prospective study material was composed of cDNA or gDNA derived from T cells, B-cell-depleted T cells, or PBMCs. Subjects who had been exposed to COVID-19, were actively infected with it, or had recovered from it provided the deeply sampled blood TCRbeta repertoires that made up the dataset. The repertoires were released in a freely available public database intended as a resource for research on the immune response to SARS-CoV-2. Samples were obtained from the ongoing ImmuneRACE study (first 160 participants) and from approximately 1,200 subjects provided by 6 global collaborators. A de-identified subject ID, COVID-19 status, age in years and sex were almost always included in the sample metadata. Where available, HLA class I and class II types were taken from metadata supplied by the sample provider and were not determined by assay-based typing. Findings and caveats that apply to the study as a whole: How much clinical and demographic metadata was included differed by source and by participant, and the metadata was provided uncurated.

Based on the germline V gene (reference sequence), the CDR1 and CDR2 sequences are SGHKS and YYEKEE. V is cut by 2 bases and J by 2 bases, and the space between the germline ends is 10 bases. Taken from cysteine to phenylalanine, the CDR3 has 15 residues. Only the CDR3 DNA stays, 45 bases, in frame from base 1. Enrolling through a virtual design, the prospective study's participants ranged in age from roughly 18 to 95 years and lived across some 23 United States geographic areas. In the prospective study, participants were assigned to cohorts based on the clinical history participants reported in a screening survey and a study questionnaire. ImmuneRACE Cohort 3 recovered participants were defined by two consecutive negative NP/OP PCR tests, healthcare professional clearance, or symptom resolution. Each participant in the prospective study had whole blood, serum and a nasopharyngeal or oropharyngeal swab collected by mobile phlebotomists. Participants in the prospective study had the option to provide additional blood draws and questionnaires over an approximately two-month period. Before DNA extraction, blood samples from the prospective study were shipped at room temperature or frozen.

As concerns this clone: No cognate antigen has been identified for it. Within one base of it there is no much larger clone, and no base qualities were kept.

TCRbeta CDR3 regions were amplified from genomic DNA using the immunoSEQ Assay, a bias-controlled multiplex PCR. The authors' analysis ran thus. The number of nucleated cells in each sample was estimated from the amplification of reference gene primers within the assay. To quantify the absolute abundance of each unique TCRbeta CDR3 rearrangement, sequence reads were collapsed and filtered. For each sample, productive Simpson clonality was calculated by taking the square root of Simpson's diversity index across productive rearrangements. What TCRdb holds here is the immuneACCESS table cut down to in-frame rearrangements. Part of the clones is not present; checked against another copy, under half of the missing clones reflect an unresolved V gene, and the others are unexplained. V and J calls and clone size come straight from that table; D and trimming were deduced from the DNA. Across this sample there are about 160,000 clones, with approximately 80% seen only once. More than 3% of the sample lies in the top ten.

The sequence derives from a woman aged 55-69 years who had recovered from COVID-19. The receptor chain draws on TRBV5-5 and TRBJ1-4, and perhaps TRBD1 as D gene, on 6 matching bases. The sample was PBMCs or T cells enriched from blood (not recorded which). The sequence in DNA is TGTGCCAGCAGCTTTTACGACAGGACTAATGAAAAACTGTTTTTT. Translation gives CASSFYDRTNEKLFF.